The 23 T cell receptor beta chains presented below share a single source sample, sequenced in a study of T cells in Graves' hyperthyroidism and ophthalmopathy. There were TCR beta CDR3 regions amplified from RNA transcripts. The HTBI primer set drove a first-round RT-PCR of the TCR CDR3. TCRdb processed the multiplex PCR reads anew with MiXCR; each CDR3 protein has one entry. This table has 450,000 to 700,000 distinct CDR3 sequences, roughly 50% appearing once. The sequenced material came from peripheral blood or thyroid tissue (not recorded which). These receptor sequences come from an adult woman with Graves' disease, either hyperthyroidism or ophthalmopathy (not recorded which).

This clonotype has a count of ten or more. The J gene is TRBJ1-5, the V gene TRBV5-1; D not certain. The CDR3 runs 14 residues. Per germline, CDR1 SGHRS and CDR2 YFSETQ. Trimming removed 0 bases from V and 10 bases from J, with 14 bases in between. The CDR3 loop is CASSLAPASGPQHF. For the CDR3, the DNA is TGCGCCAGCAGCTTGGCCCCGGCCTCAGGCCCCCAGCATTTT.

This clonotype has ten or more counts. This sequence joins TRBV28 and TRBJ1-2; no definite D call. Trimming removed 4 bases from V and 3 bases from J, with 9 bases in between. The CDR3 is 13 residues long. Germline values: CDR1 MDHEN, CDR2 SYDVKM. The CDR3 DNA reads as TGTGCCAGCAGTTCCGGCCTATACTATGGCTACACCTTC. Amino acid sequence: CASSSGLYYGYTF.

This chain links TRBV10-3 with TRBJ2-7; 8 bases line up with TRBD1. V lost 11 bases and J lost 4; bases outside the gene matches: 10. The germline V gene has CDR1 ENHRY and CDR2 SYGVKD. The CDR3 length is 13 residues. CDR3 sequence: CAAWTGSPYEQYF. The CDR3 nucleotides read TGTGCCGCCTGGACAGGGAGTCCTTACGAGCAGTACTTC.

CDR3 region: CASSYLAGVRETQYF. DNA of the CDR3: TGTGCCAGCAGCTACTTAGCGGGAGTGAGAGAGACCCAGTACTTC. The rearrangement joins TRBV11-2 to TRBJ2-5; 9 positions agree with TRBD2. Germline V gene sequence: CDR1 SGHAT, CDR2 FQNNGV. The CDR3 is made up of 15 amino acids. Trimming removed 4 bases from V and 4 bases from J; junction bases left unmatched: 7.

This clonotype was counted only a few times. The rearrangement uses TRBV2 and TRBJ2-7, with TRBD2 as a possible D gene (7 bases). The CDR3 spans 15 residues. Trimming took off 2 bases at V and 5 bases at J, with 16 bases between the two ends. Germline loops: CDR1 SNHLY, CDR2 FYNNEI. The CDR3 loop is CASSEQGRALDEQYF. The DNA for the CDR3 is TGTGCCAGCAGTGAACAGGGGAGGGCCTTGGACGAGCAGTACTTC.

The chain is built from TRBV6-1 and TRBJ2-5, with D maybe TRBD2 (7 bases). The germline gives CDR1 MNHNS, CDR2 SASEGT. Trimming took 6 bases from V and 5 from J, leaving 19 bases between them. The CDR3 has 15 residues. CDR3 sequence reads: CASRTGEGVMETQYF. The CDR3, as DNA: TGTGCCAGCAGGACCGGGGAGGGGGTGATGGAGACCCAGTACTTC.

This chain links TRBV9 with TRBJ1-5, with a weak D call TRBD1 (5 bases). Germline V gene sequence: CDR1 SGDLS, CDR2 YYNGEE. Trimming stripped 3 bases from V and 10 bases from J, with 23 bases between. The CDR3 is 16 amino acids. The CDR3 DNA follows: TGTGCCAGCAGCGCTTCTAGCGGGGGTTCGGGGTATCCCCAGCATTTT. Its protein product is CASSASSGGSGYPQHF.

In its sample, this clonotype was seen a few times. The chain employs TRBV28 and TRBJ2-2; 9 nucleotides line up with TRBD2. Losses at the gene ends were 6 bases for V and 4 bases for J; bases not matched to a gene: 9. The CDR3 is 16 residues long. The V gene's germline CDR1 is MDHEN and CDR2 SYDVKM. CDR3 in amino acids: CASSQGDSGSTGELFF. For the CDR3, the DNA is TGTGCCAGCAGCCAAGGGGATAGCGGGAGCACCGGGGAGCTGTTTTTT.

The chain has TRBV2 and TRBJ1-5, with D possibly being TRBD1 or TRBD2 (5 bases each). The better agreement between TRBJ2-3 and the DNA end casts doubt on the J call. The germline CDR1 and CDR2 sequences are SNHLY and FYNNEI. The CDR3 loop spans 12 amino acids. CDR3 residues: CASSGGSQTQYF. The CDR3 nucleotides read TGTGCCAGCAGTGGGGGGTCACAGACCCAGTATTTT.

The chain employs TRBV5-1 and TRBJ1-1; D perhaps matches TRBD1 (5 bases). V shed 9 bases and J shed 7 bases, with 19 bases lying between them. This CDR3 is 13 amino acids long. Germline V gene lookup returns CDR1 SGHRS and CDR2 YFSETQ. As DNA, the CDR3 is TGCGCCACCCGGCAGGAGACGGGGGGTGAAGCTTTCTTT. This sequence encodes CATRQETGGEAFF. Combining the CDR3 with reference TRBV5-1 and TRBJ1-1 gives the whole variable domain KAGVTQTPRYLIKTRGQQVTLSCSPISGHRSVSWYQQTPGQGLQFLFEYFSETQRNKGNFPGRFSGRQFSNSRSEMNVSTLELGDSALYLCATRQETGGEAFFGQGTRLTVV.

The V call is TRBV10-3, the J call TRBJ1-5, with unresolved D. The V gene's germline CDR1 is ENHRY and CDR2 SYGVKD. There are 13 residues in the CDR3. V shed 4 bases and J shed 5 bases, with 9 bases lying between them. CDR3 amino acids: CAISARFDQPQHF. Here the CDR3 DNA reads TGTGCCATCAGTGCGAGGTTCGATCAGCCCCAGCATTTT.

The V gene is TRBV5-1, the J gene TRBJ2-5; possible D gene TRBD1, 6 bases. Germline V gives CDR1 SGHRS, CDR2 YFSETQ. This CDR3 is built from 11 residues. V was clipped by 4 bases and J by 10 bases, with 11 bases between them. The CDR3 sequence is CASSRGQNQYF. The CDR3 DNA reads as TGCGCCAGCAGCCGAGGACAGAACCAGTACTTC.

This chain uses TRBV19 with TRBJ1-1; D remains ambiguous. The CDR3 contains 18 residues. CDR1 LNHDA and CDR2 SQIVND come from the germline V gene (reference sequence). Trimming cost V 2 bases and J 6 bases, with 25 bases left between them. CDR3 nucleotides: TGTGCCAGTAGTATACTGCGGTCAGTGGCTTCCACTTACCCTGAAGCTTTCTTT. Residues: CASSILRSVASTYPEAFF.

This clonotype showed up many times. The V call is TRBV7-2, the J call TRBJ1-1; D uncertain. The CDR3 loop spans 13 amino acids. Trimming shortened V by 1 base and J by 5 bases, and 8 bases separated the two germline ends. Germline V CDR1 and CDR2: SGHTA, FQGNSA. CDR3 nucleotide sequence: TGTGCCAGCAGCTTAGAGTTAAGAACTGAAGCTTTCTTT. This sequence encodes CASSLELRTEAFF.

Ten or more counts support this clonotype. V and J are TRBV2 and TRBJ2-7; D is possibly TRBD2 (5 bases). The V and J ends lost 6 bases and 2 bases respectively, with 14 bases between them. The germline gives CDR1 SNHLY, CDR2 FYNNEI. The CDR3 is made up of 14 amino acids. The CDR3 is CASSDGLRAYEQYF. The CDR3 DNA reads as TGTGCCAGCAGCGACGGACTGCGTGCCTACGAGCAGTACTTC.

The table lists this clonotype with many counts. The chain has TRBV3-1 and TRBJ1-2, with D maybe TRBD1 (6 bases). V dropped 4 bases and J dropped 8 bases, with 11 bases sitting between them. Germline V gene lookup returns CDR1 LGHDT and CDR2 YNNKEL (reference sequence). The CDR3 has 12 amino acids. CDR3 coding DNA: TGTGCCAGCAGCCCAACAGGGAAAGGCTACACCTTC. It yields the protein CASSPTGKGYTF. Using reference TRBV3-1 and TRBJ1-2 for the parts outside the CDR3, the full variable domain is DTAVSQTPKYLVTQMGNDKSIKCEQNLGHDTMYWYKQDSKKFLKIMFSYNNKELIINETVPNRFSPKSPDKAHLNLHINSLELGDSAVYFCASSPTGKGYTFGSGTRLTVV.

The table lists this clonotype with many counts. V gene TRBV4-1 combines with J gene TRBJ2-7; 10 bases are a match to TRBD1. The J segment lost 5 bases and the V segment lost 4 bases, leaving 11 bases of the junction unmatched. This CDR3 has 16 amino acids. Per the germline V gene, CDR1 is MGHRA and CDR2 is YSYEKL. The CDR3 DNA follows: TGCGCCAGCAGCCCTCGGGGGGGGGACAGGGGCGACGAGCAGTACTTC. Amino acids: CASSPRGGDRGDEQYF.

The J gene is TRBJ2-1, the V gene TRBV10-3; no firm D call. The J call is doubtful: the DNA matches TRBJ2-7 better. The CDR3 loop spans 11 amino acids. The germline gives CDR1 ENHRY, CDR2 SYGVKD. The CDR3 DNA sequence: TGTGCCATCAGTGAAGGCAATGAGCAGTACTTC. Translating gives CAISEGNEQYF.

CDR3 coding DNA: TGCAGTACCGGCGAGGGAGGGTGGAGCAATCAGCCCCAGCATTTT. This gives the protein CSTGEGGWSNQPQHF. The chain uses TRBV20-1 and TRBJ1-5; no reliable D call. The CDR3 is 15 amino acids. V was cut by 8 bases and J by 1 base, with 18 bases left in between. CDR1 DFQATT and CDR2 SNEGSKA come from the germline V gene (reference sequence).

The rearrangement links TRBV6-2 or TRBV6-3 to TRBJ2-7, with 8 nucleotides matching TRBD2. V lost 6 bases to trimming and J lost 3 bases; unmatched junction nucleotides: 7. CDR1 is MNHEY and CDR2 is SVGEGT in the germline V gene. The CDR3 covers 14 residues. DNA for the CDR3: TGTGCCAGCAGCCGGGAGGGCCTGAACTACGAGCAGTACTTC. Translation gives CASSREGLNYEQYF.

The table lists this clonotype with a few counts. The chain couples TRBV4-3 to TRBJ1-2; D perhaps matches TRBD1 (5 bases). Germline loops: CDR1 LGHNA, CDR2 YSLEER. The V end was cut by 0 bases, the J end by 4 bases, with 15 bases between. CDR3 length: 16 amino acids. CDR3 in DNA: TGCGCCAGCAGCCAAGAGCATCACAGGCCGATCTATGGCTACACCTTC. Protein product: CASSQEHHRPIYGYTF.

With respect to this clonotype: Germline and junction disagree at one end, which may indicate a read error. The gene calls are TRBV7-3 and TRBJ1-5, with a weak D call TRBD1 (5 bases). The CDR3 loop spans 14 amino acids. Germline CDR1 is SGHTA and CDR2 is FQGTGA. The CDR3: CASSQAGQNQPQHF. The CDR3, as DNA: TGCGCCAGCAGCCAGGCAGGGCAGAATCAGCCCCAGCATTTT.

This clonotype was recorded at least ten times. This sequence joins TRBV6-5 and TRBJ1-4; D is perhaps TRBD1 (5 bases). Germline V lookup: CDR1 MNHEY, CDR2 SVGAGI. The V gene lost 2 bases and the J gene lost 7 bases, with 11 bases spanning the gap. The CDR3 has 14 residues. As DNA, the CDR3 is TGTGCCAGCAGTTACGACGGGGGAGGTGAAAAACTGTTTTTT. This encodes CASSYDGGGEKLFF.